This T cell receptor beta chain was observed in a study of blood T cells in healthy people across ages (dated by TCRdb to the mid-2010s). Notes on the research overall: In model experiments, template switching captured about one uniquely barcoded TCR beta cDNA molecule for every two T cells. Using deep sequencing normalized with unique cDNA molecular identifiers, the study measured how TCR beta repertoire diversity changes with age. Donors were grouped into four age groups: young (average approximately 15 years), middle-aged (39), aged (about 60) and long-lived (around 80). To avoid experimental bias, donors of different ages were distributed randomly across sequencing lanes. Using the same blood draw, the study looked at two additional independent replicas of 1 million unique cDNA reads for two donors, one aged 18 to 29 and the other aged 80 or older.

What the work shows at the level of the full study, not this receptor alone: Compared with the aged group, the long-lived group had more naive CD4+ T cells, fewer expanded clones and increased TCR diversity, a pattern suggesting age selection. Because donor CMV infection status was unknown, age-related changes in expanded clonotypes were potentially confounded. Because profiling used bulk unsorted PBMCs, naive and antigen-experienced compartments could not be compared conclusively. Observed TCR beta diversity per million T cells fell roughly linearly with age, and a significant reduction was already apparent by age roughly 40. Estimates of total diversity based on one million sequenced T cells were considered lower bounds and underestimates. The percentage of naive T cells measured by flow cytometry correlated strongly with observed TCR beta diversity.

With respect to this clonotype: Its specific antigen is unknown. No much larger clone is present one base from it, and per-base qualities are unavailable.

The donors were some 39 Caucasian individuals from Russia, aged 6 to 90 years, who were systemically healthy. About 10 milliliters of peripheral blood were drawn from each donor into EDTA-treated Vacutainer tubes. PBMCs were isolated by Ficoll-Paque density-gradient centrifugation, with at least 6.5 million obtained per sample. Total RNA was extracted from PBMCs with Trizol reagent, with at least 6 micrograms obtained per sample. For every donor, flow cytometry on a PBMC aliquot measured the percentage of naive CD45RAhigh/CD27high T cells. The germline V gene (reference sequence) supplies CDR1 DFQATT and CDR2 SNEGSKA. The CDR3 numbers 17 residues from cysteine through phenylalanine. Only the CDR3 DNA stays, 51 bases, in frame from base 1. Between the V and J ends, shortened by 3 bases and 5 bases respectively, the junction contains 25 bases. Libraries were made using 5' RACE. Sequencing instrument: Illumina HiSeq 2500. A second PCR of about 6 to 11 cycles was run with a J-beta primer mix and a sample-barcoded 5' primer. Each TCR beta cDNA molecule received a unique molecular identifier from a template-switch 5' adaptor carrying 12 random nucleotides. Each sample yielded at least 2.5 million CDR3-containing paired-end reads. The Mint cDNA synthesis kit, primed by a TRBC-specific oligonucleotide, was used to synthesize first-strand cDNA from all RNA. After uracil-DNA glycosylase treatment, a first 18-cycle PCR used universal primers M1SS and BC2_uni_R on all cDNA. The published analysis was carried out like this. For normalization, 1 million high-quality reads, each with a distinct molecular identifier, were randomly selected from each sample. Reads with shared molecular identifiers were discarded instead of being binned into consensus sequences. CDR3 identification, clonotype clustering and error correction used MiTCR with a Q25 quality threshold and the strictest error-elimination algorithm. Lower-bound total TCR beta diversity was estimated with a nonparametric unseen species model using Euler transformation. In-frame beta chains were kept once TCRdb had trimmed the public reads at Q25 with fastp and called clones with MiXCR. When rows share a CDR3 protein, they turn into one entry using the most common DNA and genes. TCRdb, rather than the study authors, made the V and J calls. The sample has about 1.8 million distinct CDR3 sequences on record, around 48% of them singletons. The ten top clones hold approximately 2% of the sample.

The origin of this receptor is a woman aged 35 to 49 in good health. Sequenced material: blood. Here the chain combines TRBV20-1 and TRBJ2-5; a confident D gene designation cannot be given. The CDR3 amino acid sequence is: CSASPNPTSSGRETQYF. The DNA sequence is TGCAGTGCTAGCCCCAATCCTACCTCTTCCGGGCGGGAGACCCAGTACTTC.